This T cell receptor beta chain was observed in a study of CD8+CD57+ T cells in acquired aplastic anemia. As for the study in general: Sorted CD4+ and CD8+ cell DNA averaged around 3 ug.

The authors sequenced patients whose flow cytometry had shown CD8+CD57+ cell expansion. Blood samples were obtained from patients who had received no prior therapy. CDR1 and CDR2 from the germline V gene are SGHVS and FQNEAQ. Germline trimming cut 5 bases from V and 7 bases from J; bases unmatched to any gene: 13. The CDR3 is made up of 17 amino acids. Genomic DNA templated the TCR beta VDJ and CDR3 profiling. TCRdb re-analysed the reads in MiXCR, keeping a single row per CDR3 protein. The sample holds some 120,000 distinct CDR3 sequences; approximately 40% are singletons and the top ten take roughly 2.7%. This clonotype was seen at least ten times.

The sequenced sample consisted of sorted CD4+, CD8+, or CD8+CD57+ T cells (not recorded which) from PBMCs. This rearrangement joins TRBV7-8 to TRBJ1-6; TRBD1 agrees at 8 bases. This sequence was found in a human donor with aplastic anemia. The CDR3 sequence: CASSPGDRSFLNSPLHF. CDR3 nucleotides: TGTGCCAGCAGCCCAGGGGACAGGTCTTTCTTGAATTCACCCCTCCACTTT.